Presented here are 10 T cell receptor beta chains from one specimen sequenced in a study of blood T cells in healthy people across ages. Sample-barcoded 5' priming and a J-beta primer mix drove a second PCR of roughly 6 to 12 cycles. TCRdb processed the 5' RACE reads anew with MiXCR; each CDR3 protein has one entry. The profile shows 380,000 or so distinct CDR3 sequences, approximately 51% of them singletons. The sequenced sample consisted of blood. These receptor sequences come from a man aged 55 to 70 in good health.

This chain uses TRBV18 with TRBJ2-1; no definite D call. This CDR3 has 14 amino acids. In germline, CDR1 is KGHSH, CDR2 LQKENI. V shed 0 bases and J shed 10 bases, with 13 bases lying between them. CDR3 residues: CASSPPENREEQFF. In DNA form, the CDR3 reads TGTGCCAGCTCACCACCGGAAAACCGAGAGGAGCAGTTCTTC. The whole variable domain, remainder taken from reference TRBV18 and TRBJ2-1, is NAGVMQNPRHLVRRRGQEARLRCSPMKGHSHVYWYRQLPEEGLKFMVYLQKENIIDESGMPKERFSAEFPKEGPSILRIQQVVRGDSAAYFCASSPPENREEQFFGPGTRLTVL.

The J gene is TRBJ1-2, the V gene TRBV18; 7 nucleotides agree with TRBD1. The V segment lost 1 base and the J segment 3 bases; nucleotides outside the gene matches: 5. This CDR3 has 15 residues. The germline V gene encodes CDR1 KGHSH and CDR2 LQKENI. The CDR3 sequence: CASSPRGQPDYGYTF. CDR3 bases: TGTGCCAGCTCACCACGGGGACAGCCTGACTATGGCTACACCTTC.

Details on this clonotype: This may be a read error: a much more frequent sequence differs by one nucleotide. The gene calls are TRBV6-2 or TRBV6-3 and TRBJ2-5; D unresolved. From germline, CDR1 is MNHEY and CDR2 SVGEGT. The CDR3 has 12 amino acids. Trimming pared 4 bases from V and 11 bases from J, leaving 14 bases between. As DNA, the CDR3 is TGTGCCAGCAGTTTTGCAGGCAATGAGCAGTACTTC. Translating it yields CASSFAGNEQYF.

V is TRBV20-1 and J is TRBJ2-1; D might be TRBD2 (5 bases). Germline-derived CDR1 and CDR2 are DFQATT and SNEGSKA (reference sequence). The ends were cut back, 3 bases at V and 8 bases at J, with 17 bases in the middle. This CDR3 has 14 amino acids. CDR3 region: CSASGKFVGHEQFF. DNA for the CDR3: TGCAGTGCTAGCGGGAAATTCGTCGGGCATGAGCAGTTCTTC.

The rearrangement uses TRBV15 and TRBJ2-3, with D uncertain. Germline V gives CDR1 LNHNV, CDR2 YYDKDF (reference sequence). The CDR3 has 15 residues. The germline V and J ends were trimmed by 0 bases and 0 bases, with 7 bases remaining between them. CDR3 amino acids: CATSRDPDSTDTQYF. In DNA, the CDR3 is TGTGCCACCAGCAGAGATCCGGACAGCACAGATACGCAGTATTTT.

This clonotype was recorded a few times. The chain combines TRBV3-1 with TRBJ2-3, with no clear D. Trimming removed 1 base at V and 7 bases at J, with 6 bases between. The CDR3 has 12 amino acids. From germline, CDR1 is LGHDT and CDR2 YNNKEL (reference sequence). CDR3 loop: CASSQVGHTQYF. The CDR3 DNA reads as TGTGCCAGCAGCCAAGTTGGTCATACGCAGTATTTT.

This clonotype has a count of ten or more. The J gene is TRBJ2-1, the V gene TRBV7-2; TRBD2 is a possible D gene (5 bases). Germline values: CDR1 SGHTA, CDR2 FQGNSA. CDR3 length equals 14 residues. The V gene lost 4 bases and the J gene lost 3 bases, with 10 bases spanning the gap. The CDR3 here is CASSSGVRYNEQFF. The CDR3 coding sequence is TGTGCCAGCAGCTCCGGGGTACGCTACAATGAGCAGTTCTTC.

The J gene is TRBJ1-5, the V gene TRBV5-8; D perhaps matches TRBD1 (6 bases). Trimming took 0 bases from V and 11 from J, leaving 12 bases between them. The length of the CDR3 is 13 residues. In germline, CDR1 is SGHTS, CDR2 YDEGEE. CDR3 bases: TGTGCCAGCAGCTTGGACAGGGAGGGCTCCCAGCATTTT. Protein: CASSLDREGSQHF.

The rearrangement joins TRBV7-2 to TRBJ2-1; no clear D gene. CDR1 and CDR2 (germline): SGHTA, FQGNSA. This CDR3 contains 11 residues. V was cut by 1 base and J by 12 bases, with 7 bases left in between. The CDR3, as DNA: TGTGCCAGCAGCTTAGGGGCGGTGCAGTTCTTC. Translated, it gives CASSLGAVQFF.

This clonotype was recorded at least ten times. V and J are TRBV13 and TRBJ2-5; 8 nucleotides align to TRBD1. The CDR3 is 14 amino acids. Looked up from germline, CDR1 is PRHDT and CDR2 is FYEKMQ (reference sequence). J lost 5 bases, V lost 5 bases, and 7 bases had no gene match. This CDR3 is CASSDDRGGETQYF. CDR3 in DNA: TGTGCCAGCAGCGACGACAGGGGCGGCGAGACCCAGTACTTC.